The 29 T cell receptor beta chains given below trace back to one sample, sequenced in a study of OX40 agonist ivuxolimab in advanced cancers. Only in-frame clones appear in the TCRdb table, and some are missing; sequencing was by immunoSEQ multiplex PCR. The table has tens of thousands of clones, 80% seen once; the top ten hold 8.2%. The sequencing here drew on CD4+ or CD8+ T cells sorted from blood, taken in a trial of the OX40 agonist ivuxolimab. The source of these receptors is an adult with an advanced solid tumor such as melanoma, head and neck, liver or kidney cancer.

The genes are TRBV4-1 and TRBJ2-3, with TRBD2 matching 8 bases. Trimming cost V 0 bases and J 2 bases; bases outside gene matches: 13. Germline V gives CDR1 MGHRA, CDR2 YSYEKL. CDR3 length: 19 residues. This CDR3 is CASSQEGRGGLRLTDTQYF. CDR3 sequence (DNA): TGCGCCAGCAGCCAAGAGGGACGGGGGGGCCTTCGACTCACAGATACGCAGTATTTT.

V is TRBV7-8 and J is TRBJ1-1, with a weak D call TRBD1 (6 bases). Trimming left V 3 bases short and J 3 bases short, with 11 bases between. Germline lookup yields CDR1 SGHVS and CDR2 FQNEAQ. The CDR3 runs 14 residues. The DNA for the CDR3 is TGTGCCAGCAGCTTTAAGGGGGGGCACACTGAAGCTTTCTTT. Its translation: CASSFKGGHTEAFF.

The chain has TRBV15 and TRBJ2-5; D call uncertain. Germline V lookup: CDR1 LNHNV, CDR2 YYDKDF (reference sequence). Deletions cut 7 bases from V and 1 base from J, with 10 bases between. The CDR3 contains 13 residues. In DNA, the CDR3 is TGTGCCACCAACCAACAGAGCCAAGAGACCCAGTACTTC. Translated: CATNQQSQETQYF.

V is TRBV5-5 and J is TRBJ2-1; 7 nucleotides line up with TRBD1. Germline CDR1 is SGHKS and CDR2 is YYEKEE (reference sequence). After removal of 0 bases from V and 0 bases from J, the junction contained 6 bases not matched to a gene. CDR3 length equals 17 residues. The CDR3 nucleotides are TGTGCCAGCAGCTTGGCAGGGGGAGCTGTCTCCTACAATGAGCAGTTCTTC. Translated: CASSLAGGAVSYNEQFF.

The chain employs TRBV7-8 and TRBJ2-2; perhaps TRBD2 as D (5 bases). The CDR3 runs to 16 residues. Deletions cut 3 bases from V and 5 bases from J, with 16 bases between. The germline gives CDR1 SGHVS, CDR2 FQNEAQ. The CDR3 region has the DNA TGTGCCAGCAGCTTGGGAGTAGGGCCCATTACCGGGGAGCTGTTTTTT. Amino acid sequence: CASSLGVGPITGELFF.

The genes are TRBV5-1 and TRBJ2-2; D is undetermined. CDR1 SGHRS and CDR2 YFSETQ come from the germline V gene. Deletions cut 2 bases from V and 0 bases from J, with 11 bases between. The CDR3 consists of 16 residues. In DNA, the CDR3 is TGCGCCAGCAGCTTCATGGCATCAGCGAACACCGGGGAGCTGTTTTTT. It yields the protein CASSFMASANTGELFF. Drawing the rest from reference TRBV5-1 and TRBJ2-2, the complete variable domain is KAGVTQTPRYLIKTRGQQVTLSCSPISGHRSVSWYQQTPGQGLQFLFEYFSETQRNKGNFPGRFSGRQFSNSRSEMNVSTLELGDSALYLCASSFMASANTGELFFGEGSRLTVL.

In its sample, this clone was seen once. V and J are TRBV5-6 and TRBJ1-2; D remains unclear. V dropped 4 bases and J dropped 2 bases, with 12 bases sitting between them. The CDR3 consists of 14 residues. CDR1 SGHDT and CDR2 YYEEEE come from the germline V gene. The DNA of the CDR3 is TGTGCCAGCAGCGGGCGGGTCAGCAACTATGGCTACACCTTC. This sequence encodes CASSGRVSNYGYTF.

J is TRBJ2-3 and V is TRBV6-1, with 11 bases matching TRBD2. With V trimmed by 5 bases and J by 6 bases, 1 base remained unmatched. In germline, CDR1 is MNHNS, CDR2 SASEGT. The CDR3 contains 13 residues. The CDR3, as DNA: TGTGCCAGCAGTTTAGCGGGGGGGGATACGCAGTATTTT. Its translation: CASSLAGGDTQYF.

This clone was seen a single time. J is TRBJ2-5 and V is TRBV5-1; perhaps TRBD1 as D (6 bases). The CDR3 totals 15 residues. The germline gives CDR1 SGHRS, CDR2 YFSETQ. Trimming left V 4 bases short and J 6 bases short, with 19 bases between. CDR3 DNA: TGCGCCAGCAGCAATCAGGGGAGTGGGCGAAAGACCCAGTACTTC. Its translation: CASSNQGSGRKTQYF.

The V call is TRBV9, the J call TRBJ1-3; TRBD1 is a possible D gene (5 bases). From germline, CDR1 is SGDLS and CDR2 YYNGEE. Trimming cost V 4 bases and J 3 bases, with 20 bases left between them. This CDR3 spans 17 amino acids. The CDR3 spells CASSPSLGLGDGNTIYF. CDR3 coding DNA: TGTGCCAGCAGCCCCAGCTTGGGGCTAGGGGATGGAAACACCATATATTTT.

This clone was counted only a few times. The chain couples TRBV11-2 to TRBJ2-1; TRBD2 might be the D (6 bases). The germline gives CDR1 SGHAT, CDR2 FQNNGV. The CDR3 length is 16 residues. The germline V and J ends were trimmed by 5 bases and 7 bases, with 21 bases remaining between them. This CDR3 reads CASSNPVSSVGNEQFF. The CDR3 DNA sequence: TGTGCCAGCAGCAACCCAGTTTCTAGCGTTGGGAATGAGCAGTTCTTC.

The rearrangement links TRBV5-4 to TRBJ1-4, with D possibly TRBD1 on 5 matching bases. The CDR3 has 13 residues. The germline CDR1 and CDR2 sequences are SGHNT and YYREEE (reference sequence). V dropped 3 bases and J dropped 6 bases, with 9 bases sitting between them. The CDR3 sequence is CASSSGSDEKLFF. The CDR3 bases are TGTGCCAGCAGCTCAGGGAGTGATGAAAAACTGTTTTTT.

The chain couples TRBV7-3 to TRBJ1-1; TRBD1 is a possible D gene (6 bases). The CDR3 spans 16 residues. Per the germline V gene, CDR1 is SGHTA and CDR2 is FQGTGA. Trimming took off 5 bases at V and 5 bases at J, with 21 bases between the two ends. CDR3 amino acids: CASSPSSLRGGTEAFF. CDR3 DNA: TGTGCCAGCAGCCCCTCCTCACTTAGGGGGGGAACTGAAGCTTTCTTT. Supplemented by reference TRBV7-3 and TRBJ1-1, the full variable domain reads GAGVSQTPSNKVTEKGKYVELRCDPISGHTALYWYRQSLGQGPEFLIYFQGTGAADDSGLPNDRFFAVRPEGSVSTLKIQRTERGDSAVYLCASSPSSLRGGTEAFFGQGTRLTVV.

The sample holds one count of this clone. The chain carries TRBV9 and TRBJ1-1; tentative D call: TRBD1 (5 bases). Trimming removed 2 bases from V and 1 base from J, with 12 bases in between. Germline V gene lookup returns CDR1 SGDLS and CDR2 YYNGEE. The CDR3 runs to 15 residues. As DNA, the CDR3 is TGTGCCAGCAGCGTCGAGGGGACGGCGAACACTGAAGCTTTCTTT. Encoded protein: CASSVEGTANTEAFF.

The chain combines TRBV2 with TRBJ2-2; D not resolved. V lost 3 bases, J lost 3 bases, and 11 bases lay in between. From germline, CDR1 is SNHLY and CDR2 FYNNEI. This CDR3 is built from 15 residues. The CDR3: CASSDPRVDTGELFF. The CDR3 bases are TGTGCCAGCAGTGACCCCCGGGTGGACACCGGGGAGCTGTTTTTT.

This chain connects TRBV2 to TRBJ2-2; tentative D call: TRBD1 (6 bases). This CDR3 is 18 amino acids long. Germline V gene data show CDR1 as SNHLY and CDR2 as FYNNEI. V lost 7 bases and J 2 bases, leaving 23 bases between the germline ends. CDR3 sequence: CASTDRTPLALNTGELFF. CDR3 DNA sequence: TGTGCCAGCACCGACAGGACCCCGCTCGCTCTTAACACCGGGGAGCTGTTTTTT.

The chain links TRBV2 to TRBJ2-7, with D unclear. The CDR3 consists of 11 residues. Germline V gives CDR1 SNHLY, CDR2 FYNNEI. V was pared by 5 bases and J by 1 base, with 3 bases between. The CDR3 protein is CASSFSYEQYF. DNA for the CDR3: TGTGCCAGCAGTTTTTCCTACGAGCAGTACTTC.

Turning to this clone: Other DNA sequences in this specimen translate into the identical CDR3. This chain links TRBV5-1 with TRBJ1-1, with D maybe TRBD1 (6 bases). This CDR3 contains 14 residues. Per germline, CDR1 SGHRS and CDR2 YFSETQ. The V gene lost 4 bases and the J gene lost 0 bases, with 10 bases spanning the gap. CDR3 bases: TGCGCCAGCAGCGCTACAGGGTTGAACACTGAAGCTTTCTTT. It specifies CASSATGLNTEAFF.

The chain couples TRBV7-2 to TRBJ1-4, with 8 bases lining up with TRBD1. The germline CDR1 and CDR2 sequences are SGHTA and FQGNSA. The CDR3 has 15 residues. V was clipped by 5 bases and J by 3 bases; unmatched bases: 5. The CDR3 here is CASSGQGAANEKLFF. DNA of the CDR3: TGTGCCAGCAGCGGCCAGGGGGCGGCTAATGAAAAACTGTTTTTT.

The rearrangement links TRBV11-2 to TRBJ2-3; D is ambiguous. Germline CDR1 is SGHAT and CDR2 is FQNNGV. V was clipped by 5 bases and J by 3 bases, with 15 bases between them. The CDR3 has 15 residues. The CDR3 region is CASSTRPDLTDTQYF. The CDR3 coding sequence is TGTGCCAGCAGCACTCGACCCGACCTGACAGATACGCAGTATTTT. Drawing the rest from reference TRBV11-2 and TRBJ2-3, the complete variable domain is EAGVAQSPRYKIIEKRQSVAFWCNPISGHATLYWYQQILGQGPKLLIQFQNNGVVDDSQLPKDRFSAERLKGVDSTLKIQPAKLEDSAVYLCASSTRPDLTDTQYFGPGTRLTVL.

The chain has TRBV2 and TRBJ1-2, with D unclear. The CDR3 has 14 amino acids. Germline V gene lookup returns CDR1 SNHLY and CDR2 FYNNEI. The V end was cut by 0 bases, the J end by 3 bases, with 8 bases between. Here the CDR3 reads CASSEAKSYYGYTF. CDR3 sequence (DNA): TGTGCCAGCAGTGAAGCGAAGTCATACTATGGCTACACCTTC.

In this sample, this clone turned up a few times. V usage is TRBV12-5 and J usage is TRBJ2-2, with 7 bases aligning to TRBD2. J lost 0 bases, V lost 0 bases, and 10 bases had no gene match. The CDR3 totals 19 residues. Germline V gives CDR1 LGHNT, CDR2 FRNRAP. For the CDR3, the DNA is TGTGCTAGTGGTTTGGTATTACGGGCGGGGGTAACGAACACCGGGGAGCTGTTTTTT. It yields the protein CASGLVLRAGVTNTGELFF.

The CDR3 loop is CASSLGNTIYF. CDR3 DNA sequence: TGCGCCAGCAGTCTGGGAAACACCATATATTTT. The chain has TRBV4-3 and TRBJ1-3; no reliable D call. The CDR3 has 11 amino acids. CDR1 is LGHNA, CDR2 YSLEER, per germline. Trimming took off 6 bases at V and 4 bases at J, with 4 bases between the two ends.

The chain joins TRBV28 to TRBJ2-5, with D perhaps matching TRBD1 (5 bases). Trimming removed 6 bases at V and 9 bases at J, with 20 bases between. Germline V gives CDR1 MDHEN, CDR2 SYDVKM. The CDR3 sequence is 14 residues long. CDR3 in amino acids: CASSLIGAQWAQYF. The CDR3 DNA sequence: TGTGCCAGCAGCCTCATTGGGGCTCAATGGGCCCAGTACTTC.

This CDR3 is CASEPQGGHPQHF. The CDR3 nucleotides read TGTGCCAGTGAACCCCAGGGGGGGCATCCCCAGCATTTT. The rearrangement uses TRBV19 and TRBJ1-5, with 7 positions matching TRBD1. CDR1 and CDR2 (germline): LNHDA, SQIVND (reference sequence). J lost 10 bases, V lost 8 bases, and 11 bases had no gene match. The CDR3 sequence is 13 residues long.

V gene TRBV6-5 combines with J gene TRBJ1-1, with D possibly being TRBD1 (6 bases). The V and J ends lost 7 bases and 1 base respectively, with 13 bases between them. This CDR3 comprises 14 residues. The germline V gene encodes CDR1 MNHEY and CDR2 SVGAGI. CDR3 in DNA: TGTGCCAGCAAACAAGGGGGATCGAACACTGAAGCTTTCTTT. Residues: CASKQGGSNTEAFF.

The chain is built from TRBV6-1 and TRBJ1-3; D unclear. CDR1 and CDR2 from the germline V gene are MNHNS and SASEGT. This CDR3 contains 14 residues. V lost 7 bases to trimming and J lost 0 bases, with 10 bases between them. The CDR3 spells CASKKEVSGNTIYF. DNA for the CDR3: TGTGCCAGCAAAAAAGAGGTCTCTGGAAACACCATATATTTT.

The chain links TRBV5-1 to TRBJ1-1; D remains unclear. V lost 3 bases, J lost 5 bases, and 11 bases lay in between. Germline V lookup: CDR1 SGHRS, CDR2 YFSETQ. This CDR3 has 13 amino acids. CDR3 coding DNA: TGCGCCAGCAGCTATGCCGGTGGAACTGAAGCTTTCTTT. It translates to CASSYAGGTEAFF.

The rearrangement links TRBV6-1 to TRBJ2-7; the D gene is possibly TRBD2 (6 bases). Germline V CDR1 and CDR2: MNHNS, SASEGT. This CDR3 spans 12 amino acids. V was trimmed by 8 bases and J by 0 bases, leaving 8 bases between them. The CDR3 sequence is CASYGGSYEQYV. The CDR3 region has the DNA TGTGCCAGCTACGGGGGCTCCTACGAGCAGTACGTC.